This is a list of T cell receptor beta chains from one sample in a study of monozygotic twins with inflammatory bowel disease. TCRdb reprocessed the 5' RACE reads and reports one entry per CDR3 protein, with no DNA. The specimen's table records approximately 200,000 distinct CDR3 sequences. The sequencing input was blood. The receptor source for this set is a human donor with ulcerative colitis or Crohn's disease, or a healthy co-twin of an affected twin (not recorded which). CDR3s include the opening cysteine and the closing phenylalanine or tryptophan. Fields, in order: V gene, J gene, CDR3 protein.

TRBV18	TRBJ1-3	CASSQQDSGNTIYF
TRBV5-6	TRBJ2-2	CASSPGWPGELFF
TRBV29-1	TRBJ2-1	CSGGGRNEQFF
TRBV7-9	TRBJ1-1	CASSPIPGAGGTEAFF
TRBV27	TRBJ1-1	CASTSRPGTGNTEAFF
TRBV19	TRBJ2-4	CASRSGTGVNIQYF
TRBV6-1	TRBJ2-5	CASSEVGDETQYF
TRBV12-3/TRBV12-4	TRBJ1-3	CATGRGAYSGNTIYF
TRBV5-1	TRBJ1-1	CASRKHTGASGTEAFF
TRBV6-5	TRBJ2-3	CASSYKASGLSRNTQYF
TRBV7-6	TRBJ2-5	CASSLAGQVEETQYF
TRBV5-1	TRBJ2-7	CASSYLTDRSGEQYF
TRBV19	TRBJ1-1	CASSIGGGPNTEAFF
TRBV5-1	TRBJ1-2	CASSLTSNGYGYTF
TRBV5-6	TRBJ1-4	CASSGQGVAKLFF
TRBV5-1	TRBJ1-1	CASSLGQDLGAEAFF
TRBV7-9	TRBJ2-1	CASGTYNEQFF
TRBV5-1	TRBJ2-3	CASSRNDRETQYF
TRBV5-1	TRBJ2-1	CASSLEGLREQFF
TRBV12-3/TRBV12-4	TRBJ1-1	CASSHGRETEAFF